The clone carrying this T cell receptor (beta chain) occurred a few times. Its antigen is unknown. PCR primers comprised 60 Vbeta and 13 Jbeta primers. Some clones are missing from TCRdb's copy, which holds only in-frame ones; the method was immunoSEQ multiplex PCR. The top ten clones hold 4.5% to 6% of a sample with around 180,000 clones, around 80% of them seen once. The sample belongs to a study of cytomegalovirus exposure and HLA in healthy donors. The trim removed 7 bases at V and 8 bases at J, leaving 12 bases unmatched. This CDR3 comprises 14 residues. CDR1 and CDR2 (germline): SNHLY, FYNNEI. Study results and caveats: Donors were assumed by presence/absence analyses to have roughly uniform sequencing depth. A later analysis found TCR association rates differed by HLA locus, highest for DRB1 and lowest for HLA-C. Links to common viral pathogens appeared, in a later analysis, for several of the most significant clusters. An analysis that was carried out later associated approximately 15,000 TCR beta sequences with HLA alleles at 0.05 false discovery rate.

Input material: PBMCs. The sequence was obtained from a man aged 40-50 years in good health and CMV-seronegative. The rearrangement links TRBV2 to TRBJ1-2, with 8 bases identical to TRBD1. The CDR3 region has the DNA TGTGCCAGCAAAGAGACAGGGGTATACGAAGGCTACACCTTC. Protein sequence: CASKETGVYEGYTF.